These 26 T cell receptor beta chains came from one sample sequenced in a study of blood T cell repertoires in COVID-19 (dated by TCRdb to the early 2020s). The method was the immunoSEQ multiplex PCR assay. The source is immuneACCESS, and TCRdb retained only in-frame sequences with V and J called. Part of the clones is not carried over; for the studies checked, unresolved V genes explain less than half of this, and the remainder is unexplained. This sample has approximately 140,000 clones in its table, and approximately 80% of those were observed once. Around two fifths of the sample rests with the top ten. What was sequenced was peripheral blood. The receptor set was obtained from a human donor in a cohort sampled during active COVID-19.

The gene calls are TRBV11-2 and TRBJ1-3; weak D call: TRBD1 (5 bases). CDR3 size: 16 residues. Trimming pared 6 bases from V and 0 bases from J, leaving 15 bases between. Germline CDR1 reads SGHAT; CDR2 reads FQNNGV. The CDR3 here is CASRPTATLSGNTIYF. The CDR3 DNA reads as TGTGCCAGCAGACCGACAGCGACTCTCTCTGGAAACACCATATATTTT.

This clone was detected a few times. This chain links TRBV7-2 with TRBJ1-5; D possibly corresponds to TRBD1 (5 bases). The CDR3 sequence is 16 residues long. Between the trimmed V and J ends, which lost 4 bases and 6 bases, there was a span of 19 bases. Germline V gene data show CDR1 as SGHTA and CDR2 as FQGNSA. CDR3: CASSSPGGGNGQPQHF. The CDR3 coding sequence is TGTGCCAGCAGCTCCCCTGGCGGGGGGAACGGTCAGCCCCAGCATTTT.

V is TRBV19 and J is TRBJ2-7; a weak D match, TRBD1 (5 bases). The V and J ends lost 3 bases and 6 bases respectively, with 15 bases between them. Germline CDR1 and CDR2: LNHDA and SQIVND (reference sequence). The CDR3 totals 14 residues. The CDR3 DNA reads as TGTGCCAGTAGTATCGCAGGGTATTCGGGCGAGCAGTACTTC. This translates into CASSIAGYSGEQYF.

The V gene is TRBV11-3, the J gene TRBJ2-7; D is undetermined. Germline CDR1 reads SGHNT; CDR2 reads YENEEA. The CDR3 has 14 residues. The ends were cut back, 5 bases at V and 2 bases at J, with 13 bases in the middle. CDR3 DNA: TGTGCCAGCAGCACCCGACTGAGACCCTACGAGCAGTACTTC. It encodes CASSTRLRPYEQYF.

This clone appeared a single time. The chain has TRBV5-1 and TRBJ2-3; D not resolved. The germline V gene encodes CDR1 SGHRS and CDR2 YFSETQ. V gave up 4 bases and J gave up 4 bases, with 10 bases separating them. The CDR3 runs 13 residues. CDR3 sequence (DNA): TGCGCCAGCAGCCCCCTTAATGCAGATACGCAGTATTTT. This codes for CASSPLNADTQYF.

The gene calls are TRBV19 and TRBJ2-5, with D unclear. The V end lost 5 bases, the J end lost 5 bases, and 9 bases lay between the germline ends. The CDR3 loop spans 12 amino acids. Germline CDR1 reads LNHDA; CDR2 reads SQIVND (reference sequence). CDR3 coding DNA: TGTGCCAGTAGTGGCTTAATGGAGACCCAGTACTTC. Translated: CASSGLMETQYF. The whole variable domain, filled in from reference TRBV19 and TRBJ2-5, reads DGGITQSPKYLFRKEGQNVTLSCEQNLNHDAMYWYRQDPGQGLRLIYYSQIVNDFQKGDIAEGYSVSREKKESFPLTVTSAQKNPTAFYLCASSGLMETQYFGPGTRLLVL.

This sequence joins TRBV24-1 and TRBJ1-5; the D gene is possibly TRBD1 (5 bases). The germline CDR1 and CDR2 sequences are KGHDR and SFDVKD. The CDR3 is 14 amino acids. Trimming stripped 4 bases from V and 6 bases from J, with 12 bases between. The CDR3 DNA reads TGTGCCACCAGTGAGGGGCAGGCAAGTCAGCCCCAGCATTTT. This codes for CATSEGQASQPQHF.

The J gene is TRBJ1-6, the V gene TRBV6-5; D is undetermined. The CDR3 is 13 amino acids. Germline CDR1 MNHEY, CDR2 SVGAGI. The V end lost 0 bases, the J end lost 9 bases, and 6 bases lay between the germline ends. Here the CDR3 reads CASSYSALSPLHF. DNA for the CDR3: TGTGCCAGCAGTTACTCGGCCCTTTCACCCCTCCACTTT.

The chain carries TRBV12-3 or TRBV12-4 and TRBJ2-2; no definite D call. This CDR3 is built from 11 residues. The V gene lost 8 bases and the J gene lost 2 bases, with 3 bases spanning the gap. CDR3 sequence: CASGNTGELFF. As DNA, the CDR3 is TGTGCCAGCGGCAACACCGGGGAGCTGTTTTTT.

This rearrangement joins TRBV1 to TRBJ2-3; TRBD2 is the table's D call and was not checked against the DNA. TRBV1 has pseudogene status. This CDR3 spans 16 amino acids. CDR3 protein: CTSTGPGERCTDTQYF. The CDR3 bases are TGCACCAGCACGGGACCGGGGGAGCGGTGCACAGATACGCAGTATTTT.

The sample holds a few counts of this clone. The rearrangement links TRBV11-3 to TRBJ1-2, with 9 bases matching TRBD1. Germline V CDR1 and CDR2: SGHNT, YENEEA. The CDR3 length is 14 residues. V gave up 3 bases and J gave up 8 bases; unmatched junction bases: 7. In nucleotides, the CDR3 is TGTGCCAGCAGCTTGGACAGGGGCCCGGAAGGCTACACCTTC. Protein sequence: CASSLDRGPEGYTF.

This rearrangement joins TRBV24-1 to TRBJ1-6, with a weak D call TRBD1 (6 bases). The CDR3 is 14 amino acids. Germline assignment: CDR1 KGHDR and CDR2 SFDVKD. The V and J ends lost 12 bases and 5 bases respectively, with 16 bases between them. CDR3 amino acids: CAALGGLNNSPLHF. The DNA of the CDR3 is TGTGCCGCCCTAGGGGGTCTAAATAATTCACCCCTCCACTTT.

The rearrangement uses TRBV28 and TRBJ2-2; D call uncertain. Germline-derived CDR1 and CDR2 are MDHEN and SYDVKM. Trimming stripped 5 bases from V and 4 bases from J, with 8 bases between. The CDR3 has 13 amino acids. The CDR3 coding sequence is TGTGCCAGCAGTCCGTCGGGCACCGGGGAGCTGTTTTTT. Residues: CASSPSGTGELFF.

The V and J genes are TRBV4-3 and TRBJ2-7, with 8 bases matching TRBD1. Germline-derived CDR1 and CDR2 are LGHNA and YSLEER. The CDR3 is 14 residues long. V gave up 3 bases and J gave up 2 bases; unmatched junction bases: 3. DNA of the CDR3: TGCGCCAGCAGCCACGGACAGGGCCCCTACGAGCAGTACTTC. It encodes CASSHGQGPYEQYF.

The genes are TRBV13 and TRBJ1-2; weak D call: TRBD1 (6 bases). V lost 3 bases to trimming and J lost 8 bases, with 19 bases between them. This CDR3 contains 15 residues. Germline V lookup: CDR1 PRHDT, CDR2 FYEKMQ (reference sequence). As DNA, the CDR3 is TGTGCCAGCAGCTTCGGACAGAGTTCCTTGAGGGGCTACACCTTC. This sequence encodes CASSFGQSSLRGYTF.

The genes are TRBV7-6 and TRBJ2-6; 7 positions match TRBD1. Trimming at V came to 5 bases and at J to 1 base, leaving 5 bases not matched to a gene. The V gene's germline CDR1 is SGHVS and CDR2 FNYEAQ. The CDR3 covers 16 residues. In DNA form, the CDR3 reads TGTGCCAGCAGCCGCCACAGGGGATCTGGGGCCAACGTCCTGACTTTC. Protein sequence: CASSRHRGSGANVLTF. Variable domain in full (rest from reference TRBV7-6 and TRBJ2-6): GAGVSQSPRYKVTKRGQDVALRCDPISGHVSLYWYRQALGQGPEFLTYFNYEAQQDKSGLPNDRFSAERPEGSISTLTIQRTEQRDSAMYRCASSRHRGSGANVLTFGAGSRLTVL.

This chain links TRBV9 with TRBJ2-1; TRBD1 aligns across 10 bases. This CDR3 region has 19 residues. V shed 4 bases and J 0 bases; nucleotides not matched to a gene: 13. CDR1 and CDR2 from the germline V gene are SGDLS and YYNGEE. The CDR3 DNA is TGTGCCAGCAGCCCTGTGACAGGGGGCTATCAACGCTCCTACAATGAGCAGTTCTTC. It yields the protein CASSPVTGGYQRSYNEQFF.

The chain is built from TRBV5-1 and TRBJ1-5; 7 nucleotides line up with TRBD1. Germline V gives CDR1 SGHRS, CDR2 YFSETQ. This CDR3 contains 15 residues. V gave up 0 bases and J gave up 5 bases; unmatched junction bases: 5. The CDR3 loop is CASSLEGTEYQPQHF. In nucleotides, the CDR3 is TGCGCCAGCAGCTTGGAAGGGACAGAATATCAGCCCCAGCATTTT.

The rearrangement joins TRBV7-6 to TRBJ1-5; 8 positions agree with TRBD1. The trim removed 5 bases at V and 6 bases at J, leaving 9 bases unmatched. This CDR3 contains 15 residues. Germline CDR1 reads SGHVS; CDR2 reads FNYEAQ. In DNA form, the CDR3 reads TGTGCCAGCAGCACCGGGACAGGTTGGGGTCAGCCCCAGCATTTT. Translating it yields CASSTGTGWGQPQHF.

The CDR3 protein is CAWSREGGNTEAFF. The CDR3 DNA sequence: TGTGCCTGGAGTCGGGAGGGGGGGAACACTGAAGCTTTCTTT. V is TRBV30 and J is TRBJ1-1, with a possible D match to TRBD1 (6 bases). Germline V gene lookup returns CDR1 GTSNPN and CDR2 SVGIG (reference sequence). The CDR3 consists of 14 residues. V was clipped by 2 bases and J by 1 base, with 11 bases between them.

The CDR3 sequence is CASSLGNSYEQYF. CDR3 sequence (DNA): TGTGCCAGCAGCTTGGGTAACTCCTACGAGCAGTACTTC. The V call is TRBV5-8, the J call TRBJ2-7, with D unresolved. The germline CDR1 and CDR2 sequences are SGHTS and YDEGEE. This CDR3 has 13 residues. V was trimmed by 0 bases and J by 0 bases, leaving 4 bases between them.

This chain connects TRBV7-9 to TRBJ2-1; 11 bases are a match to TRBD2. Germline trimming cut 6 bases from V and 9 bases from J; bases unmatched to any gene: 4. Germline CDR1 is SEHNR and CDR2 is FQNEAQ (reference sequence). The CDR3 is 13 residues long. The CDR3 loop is CASRLTSGIEQFF. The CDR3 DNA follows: TGTGCCAGCAGGCTGACTAGCGGGATTGAGCAGTTCTTC.

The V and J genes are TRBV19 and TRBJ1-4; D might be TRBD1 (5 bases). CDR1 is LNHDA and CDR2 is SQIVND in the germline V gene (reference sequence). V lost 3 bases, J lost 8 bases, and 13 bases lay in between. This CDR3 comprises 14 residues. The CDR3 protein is CASSMGQGMEKLFF. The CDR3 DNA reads TGTGCCAGTAGTATGGGGCAGGGTATGGAAAAACTGTTTTTT.

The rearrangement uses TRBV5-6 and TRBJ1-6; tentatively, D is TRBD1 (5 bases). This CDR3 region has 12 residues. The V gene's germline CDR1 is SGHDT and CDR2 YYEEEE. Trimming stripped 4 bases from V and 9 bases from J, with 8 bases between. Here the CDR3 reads CASSLRVSPLHF. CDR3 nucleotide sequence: TGTGCCAGCAGCCTCAGGGTTTCACCCCTCCACTTT.

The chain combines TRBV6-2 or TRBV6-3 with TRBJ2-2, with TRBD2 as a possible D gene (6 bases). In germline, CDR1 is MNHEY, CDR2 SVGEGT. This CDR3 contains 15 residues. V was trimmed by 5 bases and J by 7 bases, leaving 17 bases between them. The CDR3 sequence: CASSPRPGVIGELFF. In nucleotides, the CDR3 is TGTGCCAGCAGTCCCCGGCCGGGGGTTATCGGGGAGCTGTTTTTT.

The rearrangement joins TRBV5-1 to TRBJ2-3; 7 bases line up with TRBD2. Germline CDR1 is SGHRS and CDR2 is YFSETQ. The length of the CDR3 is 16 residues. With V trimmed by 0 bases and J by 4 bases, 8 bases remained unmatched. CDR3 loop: CASSLAGGRGADTQYF. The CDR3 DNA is TGCGCCAGCAGCTTGGCCGGTGGGAGGGGAGCAGATACGCAGTATTTT. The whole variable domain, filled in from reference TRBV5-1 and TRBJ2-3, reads KAGVTQTPRYLIKTRGQQVTLSCSPISGHRSVSWYQQTPGQGLQFLFEYFSETQRNKGNFPGRFSGRQFSNSRSEMNVSTLELGDSALYLCASSLAGGRGADTQYFGPGTRLTVL.